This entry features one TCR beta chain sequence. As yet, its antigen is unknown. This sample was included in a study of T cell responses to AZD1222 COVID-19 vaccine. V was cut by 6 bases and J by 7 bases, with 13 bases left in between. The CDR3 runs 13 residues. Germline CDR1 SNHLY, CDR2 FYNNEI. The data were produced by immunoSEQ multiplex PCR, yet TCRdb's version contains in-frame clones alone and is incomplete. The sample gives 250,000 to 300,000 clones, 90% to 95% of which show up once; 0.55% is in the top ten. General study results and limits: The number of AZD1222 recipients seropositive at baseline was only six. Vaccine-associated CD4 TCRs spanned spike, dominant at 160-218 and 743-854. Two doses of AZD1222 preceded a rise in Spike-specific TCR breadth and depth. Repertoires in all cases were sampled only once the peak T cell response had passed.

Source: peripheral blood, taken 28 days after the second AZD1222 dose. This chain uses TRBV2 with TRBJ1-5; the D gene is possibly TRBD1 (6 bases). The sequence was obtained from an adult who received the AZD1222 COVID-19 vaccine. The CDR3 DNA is TGTGCCAGCAGCCGGACAGAAACACAGCCCCAGCATTTT. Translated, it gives CASSRTETQPQHF.